The 13 T cell receptor beta chains given below trace back to one sample, sequenced in a study of identical twins. TCRdb processed the 5' RACE reads anew with MiXCR; each CDR3 protein has one entry. The sample has roughly 1.6 million distinct CDR3 sequences, less than 40% seen once. The material sequenced was cord blood. All receptors derive from a newborn girl in good health.

The V gene is TRBV19, the J gene TRBJ2-1; 13 bases are shared with TRBD2. The CDR3 length is 15 residues. Trimming cost V 3 bases and J 10 bases; bases outside gene matches: 6. CDR1 and CDR2 from the germline V gene are LNHDA and SQIVND (reference sequence). This CDR3 reads CASSIGTSGALEQFF. Here the CDR3 DNA reads TGTGCCAGTAGTATCGGGACTAGCGGGGCCCTCGAGCAGTTCTTC.

V gene TRBV20-1 combines with J gene TRBJ2-5; the D call may be TRBD1 or TRBD2 (5 bases each). This CDR3 has 16 residues. CDR1 and CDR2 from the germline V gene are DFQATT and SNEGSKA (reference sequence). Trimming shortened V by 5 bases and J by 2 bases, and 21 bases separated the two germline ends. In nucleotides, the CDR3 is TGCAGTGCTTCGGACCGGGACCCAGTTGGACAAGAGACCCAGTACTTC. As protein: CSASDRDPVGQETQYF.

This clonotype came up a few times. The chain couples TRBV29-1 to TRBJ2-1; 9 bases fit TRBD2. Germline-derived CDR1 and CDR2 are SQVTM and ANQGSEA. This CDR3 contains 11 residues. Trimming took 6 bases from V and 10 from J; bases not matched to a gene: 4. The CDR3: CSVGLAPEQFF. For the CDR3, the DNA is TGCAGCGTGGGACTAGCACCCGAGCAGTTCTTC.

This clonotype has more than one count but fewer than ten. The chain links TRBV28 to TRBJ2-1, with 13 bases aligning to TRBD2. The CDR3 extends over 16 amino acids. The trim removed 5 bases at V and 9 bases at J, leaving 10 bases unmatched. In germline, CDR1 is MDHEN, CDR2 SYDVKM. The CDR3 region is CASSPPGLAGLSEQFF. DNA of the CDR3: TGTGCCAGCAGTCCCCCGGGACTAGCGGGACTCAGTGAGCAGTTCTTC.

The chain carries TRBV7-8 and TRBJ1-4; D is perhaps TRBD1 (6 bases). Deletions cut 4 bases from V and 11 bases from J, with 14 bases between. The CDR3 is 13 amino acids. CDR1 and CDR2 from the germline V gene are SGHVS and FQNEAQ. The CDR3 loop reads CASSSPEGGKLFF. Written as DNA, the CDR3 is TGTGCCAGCAGCTCCCCTGAGGGGGGCAAACTGTTTTTT.

This clonotype was counted between two and nine times. This could be a read error, since a much larger clone is one nucleotide away. CDR3 residues: CASSYGVNYGYTF. CDR3 in DNA: TGTGCCAGCAGTTACGGGGTAAACTATGGCTACACCTTC. This chain uses TRBV6-6 with TRBJ1-2; D ambiguous. This CDR3 spans 13 amino acids. V lost 2 bases to trimming and J lost 2 bases, with 6 bases between them. CDR1 and CDR2 (germline): MNHNY, SVGAGI (reference sequence).

This clonotype appeared a few times. The V call is TRBV2, the J call TRBJ1-4; TRBD1 might be the D (6 bases). The germline CDR1 and CDR2 sequences are SNHLY and FYNNEI. V gave up 4 bases and J gave up 8 bases, with 11 bases separating them. The CDR3 runs to 13 residues. CDR3 sequence reads: CASSGRGREKLFF. The DNA for the CDR3 is TGTGCCAGCAGTGGCAGGGGCCGGGAAAAACTGTTTTTT.

This clonotype was observed a handful of times. The V and J genes are TRBV12-3 or TRBV12-4 and TRBJ1-1, with D perhaps TRBD1 (5 bases). This CDR3 has 14 amino acids. The ends were cut back, 1 base at V and 6 bases at J, with 12 bases in the middle. CDR3 in DNA: TGTGCCAGCAGTTTAGGGGCAGGGCGACCTGAAGCTTTCTTT. Translation gives CASSLGAGRPEAFF.

This sequence joins TRBV5-1 and TRBJ2-5; D is uncertain. Germline V lookup: CDR1 SGHRS, CDR2 YFSETQ. The CDR3 is 13 amino acids. The V end lost 5 bases, the J end lost 11 bases, and 19 bases lay between the germline ends. This CDR3 reads CASRDAAYNEQYF. CDR3 coding DNA: TGCGCCAGCAGAGACGCGGCCTACAATGAGCAGTACTTC.

The genes are TRBV5-1 and TRBJ2-3; D may be TRBD2 (5 bases). Trimming cost V 0 bases and J 1 base, with 12 bases left between them. CDR1 SGHRS and CDR2 YFSETQ come from the germline V gene. The CDR3 covers 16 residues. The CDR3 DNA reads as TGCGCCAGCAGCTTGGATGGTAGCGTCCGCACAGATACGCAGTATTTT. This gives the protein CASSLDGSVRTDTQYF.

CDR3 in amino acids: CASSATTGASSYNEQFF. The DNA for the CDR3 is TGTGCCAGCAGCGCCACGACAGGGGCCAGCTCCTACAATGAGCAGTTCTTC. V gene TRBV9 combines with J gene TRBJ2-1; 8 positions agree with TRBD1. V lost 3 bases, J lost 0 bases, and 8 bases stayed unmatched. Germline CDR1 is SGDLS and CDR2 is YYNGEE. This CDR3 spans 17 amino acids. The variable domain in full, with the rest retrieved from reference TRBV9 and TRBJ2-1, is DSGVTQTPKHLITATGQRVTLRCSPRSGDLSVYWYQQSLDQGLQFLIQYYNGEERAKGNILERFSAQQFPDLHSELNLSSLELGDSALYFCASSATTGASSYNEQFFGPGTRLTVL.

The rearrangement joins TRBV4-1 to TRBJ1-2; tentative D call: TRBD1 (5 bases). From germline, CDR1 is MGHRA and CDR2 YSYEKL. The CDR3 covers 16 residues. Trimming pared 1 base from V and 3 bases from J, leaving 15 bases between. The CDR3 loop is CASSQGTQDPYYGYTF. The CDR3 DNA reads TGCGCCAGCAGCCAAGGTACACAGGACCCTTACTATGGCTACACCTTC.

J is TRBJ1-5 and V is TRBV27; D not resolved. This CDR3 region has 15 residues. V dropped 3 bases and J dropped 0 bases, with 9 bases sitting between them. Germline CDR1 is MNHEY and CDR2 is SMNVEV (reference sequence). The CDR3 nucleotides are TGTGCCAGCAGTTTCTTGGGTTATAGCAATCAGCCCCAGCATTTT. Protein sequence: CASSFLGYSNQPQHF.